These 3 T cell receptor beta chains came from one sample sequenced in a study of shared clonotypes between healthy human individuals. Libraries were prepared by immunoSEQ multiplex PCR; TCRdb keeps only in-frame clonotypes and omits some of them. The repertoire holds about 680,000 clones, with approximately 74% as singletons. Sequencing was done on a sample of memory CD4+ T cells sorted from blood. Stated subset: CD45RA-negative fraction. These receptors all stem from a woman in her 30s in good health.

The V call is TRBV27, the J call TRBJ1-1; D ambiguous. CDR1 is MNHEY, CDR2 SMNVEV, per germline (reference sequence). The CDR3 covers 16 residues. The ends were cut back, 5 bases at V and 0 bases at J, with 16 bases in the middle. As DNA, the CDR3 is TGTGCCAGCAGTACCTTTCTTAAGAGAGTGAACACTGAAGCTTTCTTT. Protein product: CASSTFLKRVNTEAFF.

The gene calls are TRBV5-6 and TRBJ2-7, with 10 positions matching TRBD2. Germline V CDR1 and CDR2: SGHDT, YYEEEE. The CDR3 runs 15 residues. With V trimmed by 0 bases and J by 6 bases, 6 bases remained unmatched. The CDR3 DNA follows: TGTGCCAGCAGCTTGGCGTCAGCGGGAGGGCGCGAGCAGTACTTC. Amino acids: CASSLASAGGREQYF.

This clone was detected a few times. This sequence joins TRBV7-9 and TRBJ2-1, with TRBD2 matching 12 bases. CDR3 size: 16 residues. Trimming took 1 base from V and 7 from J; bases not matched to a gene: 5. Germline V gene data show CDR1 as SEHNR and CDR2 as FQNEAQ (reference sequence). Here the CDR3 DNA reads TGTGCCAGCAGCTTAGGCCTAGCGGGAGGGTGGAATGAGCAGTTCTTC. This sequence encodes CASSLGLAGGWNEQFF. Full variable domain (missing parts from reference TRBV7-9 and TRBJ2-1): DTGVSQNPRHKITKRGQNVTFRCDPISEHNRLYWYRQTLGQGPEFLTYFQNEAQLEKSRLLSDRFSAERPKGSFSTLEIQRTEQGDSAMYLCASSLGLAGGWNEQFFGPGTRLTVL.